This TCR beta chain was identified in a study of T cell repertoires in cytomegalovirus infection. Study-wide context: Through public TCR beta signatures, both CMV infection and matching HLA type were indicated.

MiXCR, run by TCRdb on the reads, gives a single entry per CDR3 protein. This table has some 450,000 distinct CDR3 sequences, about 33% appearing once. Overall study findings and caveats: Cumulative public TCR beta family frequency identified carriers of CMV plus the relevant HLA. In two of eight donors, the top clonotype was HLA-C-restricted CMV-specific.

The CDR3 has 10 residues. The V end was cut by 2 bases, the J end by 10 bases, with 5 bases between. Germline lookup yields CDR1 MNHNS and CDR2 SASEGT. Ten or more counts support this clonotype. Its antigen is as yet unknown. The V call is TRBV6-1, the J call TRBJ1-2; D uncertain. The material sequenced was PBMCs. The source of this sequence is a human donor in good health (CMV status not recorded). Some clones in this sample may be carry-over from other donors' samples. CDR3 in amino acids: CASSELHYTF. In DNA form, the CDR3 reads TGTGCCAGCAGTGAACTGCACTACACCTTC.